This paragraph reports one TCR beta chain. An end of the junction differs from the germline gene, which may be a read error. Per germline, CDR1 KGHDR and CDR2 SFDVKD. The CDR3 sequence is 13 residues long. This record belongs to a study of blood T cell repertoires in COVID-19. Recovered participants had two consecutive negative NP/OP PCR tests, healthcare professional clearance, or symptom resolution. TCRdb's table, derived via immunoSEQ multiplex PCR, lists solely in-frame clones and lacks some. In the table there are over 300,000 clones, over 75% of which are singletons. The rearrangement joins TRBV24-1 to TRBJ1-2; D may be TRBD1 (5 bases). The sample taken for sequencing was PBMCs or T cells enriched from blood (not recorded which). The receptor was derived from a man aged 25 to 45 who had recovered from COVID-19. The CDR3 DNA reads as TGTGCCGCCAGCTCGGGGGAGTACTATGGCTACACCTTC. Protein: CAASSGEYYGYTF.